This TCR beta chain was identified in a study of T-cell reconstitution after alpha-beta-depleted transplantation in children. General study findings and limits: Recipient T cells and thymic progenitors that survived gave rise to the high TCRbeta diversity observed at day 60 in some patients.

This clonotype was recorded many times. What it recognizes is unknown. V was cut by 6 bases and J by 4 bases, with 16 bases left in between. The CDR3 runs to 15 residues. The TCRbeta library was prepared with unique molecular identifiers. TCRdb itself ran the PCR reads through MiXCR, one entry per CDR3 protein. The table lists hundreds of thousands of distinct CDR3 sequences, approximately 22% of them singletons. This TCR came from a boy under two years old who had a stem cell transplant for acute myeloid leukemia, so the T cells may come from the graft donor. The sequencing used PBMCs, mostly from graft donor cells, collected 360 days after TCRalphabeta/CD19-depleted stem cell transplant. The chain employs TRBV12-3 or TRBV12-4 and TRBJ1-5, with D uncertain. As DNA, the CDR3 is TGTGCCAGCAGCCCGGTCGCAGCGGGAAATCAGCCCCAGCATTTT. The encoded protein is CASSPVAAGNQPQHF.